The table lists the clone carrying this T cell receptor (beta chain) with a count of one. Its antigen remains unidentified. The V and J ends lost 10 bases and 5 bases, in that order; junction bases with no gene match: 12. This CDR3 comprises 15 residues. Germline V CDR1 and CDR2: WNHNN, SYGVQD (reference sequence). The sample originates from a study of tumor-infiltrating lymphocytes in glioblastoma multiforme. Notes on the study in general: RNA-based TCR sequencing may distort clone frequencies, since cells carry unequal TCR transcript numbers. T cells were not sorted into functional subsets.

TCR beta libraries were built from RNA through three nested multiplex PCR rounds using modified ARM-PCR. TCRB-specific cDNA synthesis used roughly 0.55 ug of total RNA. These TCRB libraries lack any described unique molecular identifiers. TCRdb recomputed calls from the multiplex PCR reads with MiXCR, one row per CDR3 protein. Of some 32,000 distinct CDR3 sequences listed, around 55% are singletons. Sequenced input: brain tumor tissue. The chain links TRBV10-1 to TRBJ2-1; 9 positions match TRBD2. The receptor comes from a male donor with glioblastoma. The CDR3 DNA reads TGCGCCATCAATGAGAGAGCGGGAGGCCACAATGAGCAGTTCTTC. Amino acids: CAINERAGGHNEQFF.